This entry lists 23 T cell receptor beta chains sequenced from one sample in a study of cytomegalovirus exposure and HLA in healthy donors. The PCR ran on 60 Vbeta and 13 Jbeta primers. The protocol was immunoSEQ multiplex PCR, while the TCRdb copy is restricted to in-frame clones and leaves out a portion. The table records fewer than 200,000 clones, approximately 72% of them present only once. The sequenced material came from PBMCs. Source of these receptors: a young man in good health and CMV-seronegative.

The J gene is TRBJ1-1, the V gene TRBV19; 8 bases map to TRBD1. Germline V gives CDR1 LNHDA, CDR2 SQIVND (reference sequence). There are 16 residues in the CDR3. Germline trimming cut 3 bases from V and 5 bases from J; bases unmatched to any gene: 11. CDR3 region: CASSMIRGLGKTEAFF. In nucleotides, the CDR3 is TGTGCCAGTAGTATGATCAGGGGGCTTGGAAAAACTGAAGCTTTCTTT. Full variable domain (rest looked up from reference TRBV19 and TRBJ1-1): DGGITQSPKYLFRKEGQNVTLSCEQNLNHDAMYWYRQDPGQGLRLIYYSQIVNDFQKGDIAEGYSVSREKKESFPLTVTSAQKNPTAFYLCASSMIRGLGKTEAFFGQGTRLTVV.

The rearrangement links TRBV7-9 to TRBJ2-3; 7 bases align to TRBD2. This CDR3 spans 16 amino acids. CDR1 is SEHNR and CDR2 is FQNEAQ in the germline V gene (reference sequence). V was pared by 4 bases and J by 0 bases, with 7 bases of the junction left unmatched. The CDR3 coding sequence is TGTGCCAGCAGCTCCAAGCGGGACCGAAGCACAGATACGCAGTATTTT. Protein product: CASSSKRDRSTDTQYF.

The table lists this clone with a few counts. V is TRBV4-1 and J is TRBJ2-5; D is possibly TRBD2 (5 bases). The J call may be in error: the DNA end matches TRBJ2-7 better. Germline CDR1 and CDR2: MGHRA and YSYEKL. This CDR3 spans 13 amino acids. The CDR3 coding sequence is TGCGCCAGCAGCTCGAAACTAGATATCGAGCAGTACTTC. Protein: CASSSKLDIEQYF.

This clone was detected a few times. The chain combines TRBV28 with TRBJ2-6, with D possibly TRBD2 on 7 matching bases. CDR1 and CDR2 (germline): MDHEN, SYDVKM. The CDR3 runs 15 residues. The V gene lost 6 bases and the J gene lost 4 bases, with 13 bases spanning the gap. The CDR3 loop reads CASRGGATGANVLTF. The CDR3 coding sequence is TGTGCCAGCAGAGGGGGGGCAACCGGGGCCAACGTCCTGACTTTC.

The rearrangement joins TRBV7-9 to TRBJ2-5, with TRBD2 matching over 9 bases. This CDR3 is built from 15 residues. The junction had 6 bases not matched to a gene; V was cut back by 4 bases and J by 3 bases. Germline CDR1 SEHNR, CDR2 FQNEAQ (reference sequence). DNA for the CDR3: TGTGCCAGCAGCTGGCTTGCGGGAGGGAAAGAGACCCAGTACTTC. Protein: CASSWLAGGKETQYF.

The chain links TRBV25-1 to TRBJ2-1; 11 bases line up with TRBD2. CDR1 MGHDK and CDR2 SYGVNS come from the germline V gene. This CDR3 has 18 residues. V lost 2 bases to trimming and J lost 5 bases; unmatched junction nucleotides: 11. The CDR3 DNA sequence: TGTGCCAGCAGTGAACAGAGTAGCGGGAGGGCCGGGAACAATGAGCAGTTCTTC. As protein: CASSEQSSGRAGNNEQFF.

This rearrangement joins TRBV7-2 to TRBJ1-5; 9 bases are shared with TRBD1. This CDR3 region has 14 residues. The V gene end was trimmed by 5 bases and the J gene end by 5 bases; junction bases not matched to a gene: 4. Per the germline V gene, CDR1 is SGHTA and CDR2 is FQGNSA. The CDR3 loop is CASSLQGAYQPQHF. Written as DNA, the CDR3 is TGTGCCAGCAGCCTACAGGGGGCGTATCAGCCCCAGCATTTT.

The genes are TRBV5-1 and TRBJ1-2; 9 bases line up with TRBD1. J was trimmed by 8 bases and V by 4 bases; bases with no gene match: 9. The CDR3 loop spans 14 amino acids. In germline, CDR1 is SGHRS, CDR2 YFSETQ. The CDR3 bases are TGCGCCAGCAGCCCCGCCGGGACAGGGATCGGCTACACCTTC. Translating it yields CASSPAGTGIGYTF.

V gene TRBV11-2 combines with J gene TRBJ1-2; D call uncertain. Trimming cost V 4 bases and J 2 bases, with 2 bases left between them. Germline V gene lookup returns CDR1 SGHAT and CDR2 FQNNGV. The CDR3 covers 11 residues. The CDR3 coding sequence is TGTGCCAGCAGCTCGAACTATGGCTACACCTTC. It codes for CASSSNYGYTF. The entire variable domain, with the rest obtained from reference TRBV11-2 and TRBJ1-2, is as follows: EAGVAQSPRYKIIEKRQSVAFWCNPISGHATLYWYQQILGQGPKLLIQFQNNGVVDDSQLPKDRFSAERLKGVDSTLKIQPAKLEDSAVYLCASSSNYGYTFGSGTRLTVV.

The chain carries TRBV7-7 and TRBJ2-1, with 7 nucleotides matching TRBD1. Germline V CDR1 and CDR2: SSHAT, FNYEAQ (reference sequence). The CDR3 is made up of 14 amino acids. J was trimmed by 8 bases and V by 2 bases; bases with no gene match: 6. CDR3 DNA: TGTGCCAGCAGCTTATCCGGGACAGATTATGAGCAGTTCTTC. Protein product: CASSLSGTDYEQFF.

Regarding this clone: At one end, the junction sequence differs from germline, possibly due to a read error. This chain joins TRBV28 and TRBJ2-2; perhaps TRBD2 as D (5 bases). CDR1 is MDHEN and CDR2 is SYDVKM in the germline V gene. The length of the CDR3 is 11 residues. CDR3 residues: CASSFYGKLFF. CDR3 nucleotide sequence: TGTGCCAGCAGTTTTTACGGGAAGCTGTTTTTT. The complete variable domain, with remaining parts taken from reference TRBV28 and TRBJ2-2, reads DVKVTQSSRYLVKRTGEKVFLECVQDMDHENMFWYRQDPGLGLRLIYFSYDVKMKEKGDIPEGYSVSREKKERFSLILESASTNQTSMYLCASSFYGKLFFGEGSRLTVL.

This clone was detected many times. As DNA, the CDR3 is TGTGCCAGCAGCTACAGGGACACCGGGGAGCTGTTTTTT. It specifies CASSYRDTGELFF. The genes are TRBV11-2 and TRBJ2-2; maybe TRBD1 (6 bases). The germline CDR1 and CDR2 sequences are SGHAT and FQNNGV. The CDR3 extends over 13 amino acids. The V end was cut by 4 bases, the J end by 3 bases, with 6 bases between.

The chain recombines TRBV7-6 with TRBJ1-2; the D gene is possibly TRBD1 (5 bases). This CDR3 is 19 amino acids long. V lost 1 base, J lost 2 bases, and 23 bases lay in between. The germline V gene has CDR1 SGHVS and CDR2 FNYEAQ. CDR3 DNA sequence: TGTGCCAGCAGCTTAGTTGGGGGAGGAGCGGGGAGCACCAACTATGGCTACACCTTC. It is translated as CASSLVGGGAGSTNYGYTF.

This clone was observed once. The gene calls are TRBV14 and TRBJ2-2, with D possibly matching TRBD2 (6 bases). Per germline, CDR1 SGHDN and CDR2 FVKESK. The CDR3 covers 13 residues. V lost 6 bases, J lost 3 bases, and 8 bases lay in between. CDR3 residues: CASRGTYTGELFF. CDR3 coding DNA: TGTGCCAGCAGGGGGACTTACACCGGGGAGCTGTTTTTT.

The gene calls are TRBV4-1 and TRBJ2-7, with TRBD1 identical over 9 bases. The length of the CDR3 is 17 residues. J lost 2 bases, V lost 1 base, and 9 bases had no gene match. Germline V gene lookup returns CDR1 MGHRA and CDR2 YSYEKL. This chain's CDR3 is CASSQVKPGQGTYEQYF. CDR3 DNA sequence: TGCGCCAGCAGCCAAGTGAAGCCGGGACAGGGAACCTACGAGCAGTACTTC.

This rearrangement joins TRBV5-1 to TRBJ1-2, with TRBD1 identical over 10 bases. The J segment lost 6 bases and the V segment lost 0 bases, leaving 2 bases of the junction unmatched. Germline V gene data show CDR1 as SGHRS and CDR2 as YFSETQ. This CDR3 contains 14 residues. This chain's CDR3 is CASSLVGTGDGYTF. The DNA of the CDR3 is TGCGCCAGCAGCTTGGTTGGGACAGGGGATGGCTACACCTTC. The full variable domain, completed using reference TRBV5-1 and TRBJ1-2, is KAGVTQTPRYLIKTRGQQVTLSCSPISGHRSVSWYQQTPGQGLQFLFEYFSETQRNKGNFPGRFSGRQFSNSRSEMNVSTLELGDSALYLCASSLVGTGDGYTFGSGTRLTVV.

The V gene is TRBV18, the J gene TRBJ2-1; D may be TRBD2 (5 bases). The V end lost 2 bases, the J end lost 0 bases, and 17 bases lay between the germline ends. CDR1 KGHSH and CDR2 LQKENI come from the germline V gene. CDR3 size: 18 residues. CDR3 coding DNA: TGTGCCAGCTCACCAAGAGGGAGAGGGAGCGGCTCCTACAATGAGCAGTTCTTC. Translation: CASSPRGRGSGSYNEQFF.

The CDR3 is CASSHILALGNEQYF. The DNA for the CDR3 is TGCGCCAGCAGCCATATACTAGCTCTGGGGAACGAGCAGTACTTC. The genes are TRBV4-3 and TRBJ2-7; weak D call: TRBD2 (6 bases). Germline V lookup: CDR1 LGHNA, CDR2 YSLEER. The length of the CDR3 is 15 residues. Trimming took 3 bases from V and 5 from J, leaving 17 bases between them.

The count of this clone is one. The gene calls are TRBV13 and TRBJ2-4; TRBD2 agrees at 12 bases. Germline V gene data show CDR1 as PRHDT and CDR2 as FYEKMQ (reference sequence). CDR3 length: 18 residues. After removal of 1 base from V and 3 bases from J, the junction contained 7 bases not matched to a gene. The DNA for the CDR3 is TGTGCCAGCAGCTTAGCCCGACTAGCGGGAGAGGGCAAAAACATTCAGTACTTC. Its protein is CASSLARLAGEGKNIQYF. The complete variable domain, with remaining parts taken from reference TRBV13 and TRBJ2-4, reads AAGVIQSPRHLIKEKRETATLKCYPIPRHDTVYWYQQGPGQDPQFLISFYEKMQSDKGSIPDRFSAQQFSDYHSELNMSSLELGDSALYFCASSLARLAGEGKNIQYFGAGTRLSVL.

This clone came up many times. V gene TRBV19 combines with J gene TRBJ2-7; D may be TRBD1 (6 bases). V lost 3 bases and J lost 6, with 21 bases in between. Germline CDR1 and CDR2: LNHDA and SQIVND (reference sequence). The length of the CDR3 is 16 residues. CDR3 bases: TGTGCCAGTAGTATGCAGGGGACCGCACCCTATCCCGAGCAGTACTTC. Translating gives CASSMQGTAPYPEQYF.

The rearrangement joins TRBV28 to TRBJ1-2, with 9 nucleotides matching TRBD1. There are 15 residues in the CDR3. Germline CDR1 MDHEN, CDR2 SYDVKM. Trimming took 7 bases from V and 3 from J; bases not matched to a gene: 9. In DNA form, the CDR3 reads TGTGCCAGCACTCCCCGGGGACAGGGAGACTATGGCTACACCTTC. As protein: CASTPRGQGDYGYTF.

V and J are TRBV19 and TRBJ2-1, with D maybe TRBD1 (5 bases). Germline V gene lookup returns CDR1 LNHDA and CDR2 SQIVND (reference sequence). The CDR3 consists of 13 residues. V lost 3 bases, J lost 10 bases, and 13 bases lay in between. This chain's CDR3 is CASSIQPYREQFF. CDR3 coding DNA: TGTGCCAGTAGTATCCAGCCTTACAGGGAGCAGTTCTTC.

V usage is TRBV29-1 and J usage is TRBJ2-3; 7 bases line up with TRBD2. J gave up 6 bases and V 7 bases, and 16 bases lay outside the gene matches. This CDR3 has 15 residues. CDR1 and CDR2 (germline): SQVTM, ANQGSEA. DNA for the CDR3: TGCAGCGCCGGAGCGGCTCCGACTAGCTGGGATACGCAGTATTTT. Its translation is CSAGAAPTSWDTQYF.